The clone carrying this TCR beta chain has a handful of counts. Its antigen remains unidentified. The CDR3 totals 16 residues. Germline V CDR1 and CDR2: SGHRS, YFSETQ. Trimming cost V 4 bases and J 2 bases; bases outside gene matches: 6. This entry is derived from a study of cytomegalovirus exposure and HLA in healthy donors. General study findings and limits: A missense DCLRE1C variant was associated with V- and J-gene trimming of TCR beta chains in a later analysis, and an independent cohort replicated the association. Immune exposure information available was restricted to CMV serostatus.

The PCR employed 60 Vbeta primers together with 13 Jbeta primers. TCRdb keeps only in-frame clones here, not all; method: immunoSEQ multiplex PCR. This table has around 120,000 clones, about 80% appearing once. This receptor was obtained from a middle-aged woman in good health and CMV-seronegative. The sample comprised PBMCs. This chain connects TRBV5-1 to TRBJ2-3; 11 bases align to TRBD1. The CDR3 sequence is CASSLGQGATTDTQYF. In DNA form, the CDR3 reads TGCGCCAGCAGCCTCGGACAGGGGGCGACCACAGATACGCAGTATTTT.